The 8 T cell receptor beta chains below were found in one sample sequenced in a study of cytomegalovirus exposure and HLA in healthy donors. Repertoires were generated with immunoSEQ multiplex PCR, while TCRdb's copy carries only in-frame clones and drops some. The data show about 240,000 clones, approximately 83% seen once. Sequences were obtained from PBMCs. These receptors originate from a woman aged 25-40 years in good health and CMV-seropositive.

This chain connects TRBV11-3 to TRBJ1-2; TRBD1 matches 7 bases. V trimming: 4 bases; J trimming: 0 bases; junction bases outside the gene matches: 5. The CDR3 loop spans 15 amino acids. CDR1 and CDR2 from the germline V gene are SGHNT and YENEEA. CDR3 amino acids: CASSSGQEPNYGYTF. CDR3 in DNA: TGTGCCAGCAGCTCAGGACAGGAGCCTAACTATGGCTACACCTTC. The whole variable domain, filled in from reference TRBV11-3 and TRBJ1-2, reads EAGVVQSPRYKIIEKKQPVAFWCNPISGHNTLYWYLQNLGQGPELLIRYENEEAVDDSQLPKDRFSAERLKGVDSTLKIQPAELGDSAVYLCASSSGQEPNYGYTFGSGTRLTVV.

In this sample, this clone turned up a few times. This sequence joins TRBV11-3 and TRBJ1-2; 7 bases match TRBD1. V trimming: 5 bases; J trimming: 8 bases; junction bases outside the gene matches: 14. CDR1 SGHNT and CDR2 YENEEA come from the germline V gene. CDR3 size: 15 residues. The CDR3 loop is CASSPLSGTAGGYTF. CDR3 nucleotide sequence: TGTGCCAGCAGCCCCCTCTCCGGGACAGCTGGCGGCTACACCTTC.

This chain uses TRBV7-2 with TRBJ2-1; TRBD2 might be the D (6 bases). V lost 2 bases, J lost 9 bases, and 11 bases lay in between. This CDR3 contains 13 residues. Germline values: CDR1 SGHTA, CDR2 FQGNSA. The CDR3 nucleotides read TGTGCCAGCAGCTTAAGAGGAGGGACTGAGCAGTTCTTC. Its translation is CASSLRGGTEQFF.

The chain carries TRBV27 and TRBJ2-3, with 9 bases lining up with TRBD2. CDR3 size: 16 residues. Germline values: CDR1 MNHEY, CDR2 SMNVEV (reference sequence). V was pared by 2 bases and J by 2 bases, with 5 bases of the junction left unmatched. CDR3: CASSLRLAGPTDTQYF. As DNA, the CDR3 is TGTGCCAGCAGTTTACGTCTAGCGGGACCCACAGATACGCAGTATTTT.

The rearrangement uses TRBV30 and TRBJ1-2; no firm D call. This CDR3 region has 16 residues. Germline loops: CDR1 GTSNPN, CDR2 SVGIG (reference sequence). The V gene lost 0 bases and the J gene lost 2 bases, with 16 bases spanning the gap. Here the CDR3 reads CAWSVRSGRPNYGYTF. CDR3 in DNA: TGTGCCTGGAGTGTAAGGAGCGGCAGGCCCAACTATGGCTACACCTTC.

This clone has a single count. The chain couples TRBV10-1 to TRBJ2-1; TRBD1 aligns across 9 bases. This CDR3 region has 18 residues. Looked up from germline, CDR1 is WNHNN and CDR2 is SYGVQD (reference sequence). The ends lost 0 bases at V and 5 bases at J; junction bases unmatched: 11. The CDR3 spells CASSESRTGVFGHNEQFF. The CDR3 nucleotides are TGCGCCAGCAGTGAGTCTCGGACAGGGGTCTTCGGACACAATGAGCAGTTCTTC.

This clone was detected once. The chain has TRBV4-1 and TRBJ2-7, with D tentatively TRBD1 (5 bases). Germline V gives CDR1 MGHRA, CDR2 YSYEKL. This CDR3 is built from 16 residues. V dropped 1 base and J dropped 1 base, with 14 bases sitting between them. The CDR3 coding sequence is TGCGCCAGCAGCCAAGTCATGGGGCAGATTTCCTACGAGCAGTACTTC. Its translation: CASSQVMGQISYEQYF.

The CDR3 nucleotides are TGTGCCAGCTCACTAATCCATTCGACAGGCGGAGTATCGAACACTGAAGCTTTCTTT. This encodes CASSLIHSTGGVSNTEAFF. The genes are TRBV18 and TRBJ1-1; TRBD1 might be the D (6 bases). This CDR3 is built from 19 residues. Between the trimmed V and J ends, which lost 4 bases and 1 base, there was a span of 25 bases. Germline assignment: CDR1 KGHSH and CDR2 LQKENI.